In this sample, the clone carrying this T cell receptor beta chain is medium-sized. Its cognate antigen is unknown. Other DNA sequences in the sample encode the same CDR3. This sample stems from a study of metastatic and nonmetastatic thyroid tumors. Study observations and caveats: The reported finding was significantly higher TCR beta diversity in malignant thyroid tumors relative to benign nodules, in blood and tumor.

None of the patients had undergone any treatment ahead of thyroid surgery. CDR3 size: 15 residues. After removal of 5 bases from V and 8 bases from J, the junction contained 7 bases not matched to a gene. Germline-derived CDR1 and CDR2 are MDHEN and SYDVKM. Source study methods: Clinicopathological groups supplied CDR3 differences that were used to build a distant-metastasis classifier for papillary thyroid cancer. TCRdb reassembled clones from the PCR reads with MiXCR. The V and J calls and clone size come from TCRdb's table, not from the authors' own analysis. The sample includes fewer than 35,000 clones, around 23% seen only once; the top ten take less than 4%.

This clonotype was obtained from a male donor with papillary thyroid cancer or a benign thyroid nodule (not recorded which). Some clones in this sample may be carry-over from other donors' samples. V is TRBV28 and J is TRBJ2-7; 15 nucleotides agree with TRBD2. Specimen: tumor tissue. Here the CDR3 DNA reads TGTGCCAGCAGTACCCGCGGACTAGCGGGAGGGCAGCAGTACTTC. Translating it yields CASSTRGLAGGQQYF.